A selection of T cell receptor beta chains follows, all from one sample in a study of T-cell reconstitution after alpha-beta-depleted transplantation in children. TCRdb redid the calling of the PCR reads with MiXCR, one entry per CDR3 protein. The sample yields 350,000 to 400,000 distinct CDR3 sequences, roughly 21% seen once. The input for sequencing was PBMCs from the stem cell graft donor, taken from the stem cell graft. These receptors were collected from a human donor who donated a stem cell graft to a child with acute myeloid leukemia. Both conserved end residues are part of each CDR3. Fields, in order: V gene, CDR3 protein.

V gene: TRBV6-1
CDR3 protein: CASSRQGANTGELFF

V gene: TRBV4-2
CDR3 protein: CASSQDGLAGGFLVGEQYF

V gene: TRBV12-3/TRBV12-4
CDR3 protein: CATDPDRDYGYTF

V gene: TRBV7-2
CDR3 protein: CASSLTGDPQETQYF

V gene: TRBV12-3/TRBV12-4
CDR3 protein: CASRRQGWGNTEAFF

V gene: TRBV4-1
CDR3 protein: CASSQAGPSDNEQFF

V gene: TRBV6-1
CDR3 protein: CASSTGGGSSYNEQFF

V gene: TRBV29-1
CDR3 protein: CSVAGGQSYNEQFF

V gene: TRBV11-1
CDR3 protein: CASSRPGQGADGYTF

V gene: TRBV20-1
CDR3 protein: CSASKDSQREAFF

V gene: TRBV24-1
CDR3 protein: CATSLETGELFF

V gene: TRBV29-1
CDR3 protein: CSVAQSNTEAFF

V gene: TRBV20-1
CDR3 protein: CSARDRGNTGELFF

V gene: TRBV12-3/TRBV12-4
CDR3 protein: CASEDRGNSPLHF

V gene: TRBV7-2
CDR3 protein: CASSLIGTRQETQYF

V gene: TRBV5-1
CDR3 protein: CASSFEGAWTGELFF

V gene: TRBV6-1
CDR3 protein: CASSQPTGGSETQYF

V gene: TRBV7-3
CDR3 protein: CASSPHSTDTQYF

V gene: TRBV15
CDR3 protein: CATSRRDRGSGKRSTGELFF

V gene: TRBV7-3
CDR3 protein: CASSPFQDSYEQYF

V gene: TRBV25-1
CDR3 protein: CASTGQGDDLAKNIQYF

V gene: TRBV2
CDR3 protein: CASSFRPSGSKWNTGELFF

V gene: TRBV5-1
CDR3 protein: CASSGRGTGPETQYF

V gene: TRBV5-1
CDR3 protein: CASSLNVMNTEAFF

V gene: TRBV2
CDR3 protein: CASSSFSQGEQYF

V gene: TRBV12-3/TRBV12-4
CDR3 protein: CASSLFRNEQFF

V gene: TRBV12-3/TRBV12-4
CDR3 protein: CASTRGDSNQPQHF